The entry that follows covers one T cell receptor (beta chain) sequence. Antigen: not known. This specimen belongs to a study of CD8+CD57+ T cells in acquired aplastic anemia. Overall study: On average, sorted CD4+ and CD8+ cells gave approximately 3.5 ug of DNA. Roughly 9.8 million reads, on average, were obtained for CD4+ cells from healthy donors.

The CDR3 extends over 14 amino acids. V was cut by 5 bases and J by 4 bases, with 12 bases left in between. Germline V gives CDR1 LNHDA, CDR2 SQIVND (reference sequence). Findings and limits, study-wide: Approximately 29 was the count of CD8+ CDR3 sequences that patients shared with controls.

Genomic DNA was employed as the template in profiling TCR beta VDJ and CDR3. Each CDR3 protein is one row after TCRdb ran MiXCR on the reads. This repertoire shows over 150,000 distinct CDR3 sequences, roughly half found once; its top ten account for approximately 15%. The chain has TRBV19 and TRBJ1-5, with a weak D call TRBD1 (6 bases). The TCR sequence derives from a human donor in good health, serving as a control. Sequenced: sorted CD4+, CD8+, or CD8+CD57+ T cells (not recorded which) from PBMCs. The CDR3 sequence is CASSPRGENQPQHF. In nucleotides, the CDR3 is TGTGCCAGTAGTCCCAGGGGCGAGAATCAGCCCCAGCATTTT.